These 14 T cell receptor beta chains were sequenced from one sample in a study of PD-1 blockade in classical Hodgkin lymphoma. Each of the patients experienced relapse following autologous stem cell transplantation, and their brentuximab vedotin exposure differed. TCRdb keeps only in-frame clones here, not all; method: immunoSEQ multiplex PCR. The repertoire holds about 40,000 clones, with around 86% as singletons. Specimen: peripheral blood mononuclear cells (PBMCs), collected at baseline. Receptors originate from a human donor with classical Hodgkin lymphoma.

The chain joins TRBV6-6 to TRBJ2-2; weak D call: TRBD2 (5 bases). The CDR3 length is 13 residues. Germline V CDR1 and CDR2: MNHNY, SVGAGI (reference sequence). Trimming cost V 10 bases and J 3 bases, with 12 bases left between them. The CDR3, as DNA: TGTGCCATCTCTAAGGAGGACACCGGGGAGCTGTTTTTT. This sequence encodes CAISKEDTGELFF.

Concerning this clone: At one of its ends the junction is not consistent with the germline gene, which may arise from a read error. The gene calls are TRBV6-4 and TRBJ1-6; possibly TRBD1 for D (6 bases). Germline V lookup: CDR1 MRHNA, CDR2 SNTAGT. CDR3 length: 10 residues. This CDR3 reads CASSRGPGNF. The CDR3 DNA is TGTGCCAGCAGTCGGGGGCCGGGAAACTTT.

The CDR3 protein is CASSSAQGAGYGYTF. DNA for the CDR3: TGTGCCAGCAGCTCTGCCCAGGGGGCTGGCTATGGCTACACCTTC. This chain joins TRBV27 and TRBJ1-2; 8 bases are shared with TRBD1. Unmatched junction bases numbered 10, after V lost 6 bases and J lost 4 bases. Germline CDR1 MNHEY, CDR2 SMNVEV (reference sequence). This CDR3 has 15 residues.

The rearrangement uses TRBV2 and TRBJ2-1, with D possibly called TRBD1 or TRBD2 (6 bases each). The CDR3 loop spans 15 amino acids. Germline CDR1 is SNHLY and CDR2 is FYNNEI. Trimming left V 6 bases short and J 3 bases short, with 15 bases between. The CDR3 spells CASRAVEGGYNEQFF. CDR3 DNA sequence: TGTGCCAGCAGGGCTGTGGAGGGGGGCTACAATGAGCAGTTCTTC. The variable domain in full, with the rest retrieved from reference TRBV2 and TRBJ2-1, is EPEVTQTPSHQVTQMGQEVILRCVPISNHLYFYWYRQILGQKVEFLVSFYNNEISEKSEIFDDQFSVERPDGSNFTLKIRSTKLEDSAMYFCASRAVEGGYNEQFFGPGTRLTVL.

This chain uses TRBV19 with TRBJ1-1; perhaps TRBD1 as D (6 bases). V lost 5 bases to trimming and J lost 0 bases, with 13 bases between them. This CDR3 is 15 amino acids long. Germline loops: CDR1 LNHDA, CDR2 SQIVND (reference sequence). The CDR3 DNA sequence: TGTGCCAGTAGTCCTACAGGGTTAATGAACACTGAAGCTTTCTTT. It translates to CASSPTGLMNTEAFF.

This chain joins TRBV23-1 and TRBJ2-2; possible D gene TRBD1, 6 bases. TRBV23-1 is designated an ORF whose function remains uncertain. The CDR3 runs 15 residues. V gave up 4 bases and J gave up 4 bases, with 13 bases separating them. CDR3 region: CASSPKHRATGELFF. DNA for the CDR3: TGCGCCAGCAGTCCAAAACACAGGGCCACCGGGGAGCTGTTTTTT.

This clone was seen just once. The chain links TRBV5-5 to TRBJ1-1; D gene uncertain. CDR1 is SGHKS and CDR2 is YYEKEE in the germline V gene (reference sequence). Trimming shortened V by 1 base and J by 7 bases, and 5 bases separated the two germline ends. This CDR3 has 11 amino acids. CDR3 sequence: CASSLWGEAFF. The CDR3 DNA follows: TGTGCCAGCAGCTTGTGGGGTGAAGCTTTCTTT.

The chain couples TRBV7-9 to TRBJ2-3; either TRBD1 or TRBD2 may supply D (5 bases each). Per germline, CDR1 SEHNR and CDR2 FQNEAQ (reference sequence). CDR3 size: 15 residues. Between the trimmed V and J ends, which lost 1 base and 7 bases, there was a span of 15 bases. The CDR3 loop reads CASSLDYEGSNTQYF. Here the CDR3 DNA reads TGTGCCAGCAGCTTAGATTATGAGGGGAGTAATACGCAGTATTTT. The complete variable domain, with remaining parts taken from reference TRBV7-9 and TRBJ2-3, reads DTGVSQNPRHKITKRGQNVTFRCDPISEHNRLYWYRQTLGQGPEFLTYFQNEAQLEKSRLLSDRFSAERPKGSFSTLEIQRTEQGDSAMYLCASSLDYEGSNTQYFGPGTRLTVL.

In DNA, the CDR3 is TGTGCCAGCAGTGACCTGGCAGGGAGGGCCGGGGAGCTGTTTTTT. Encoded protein: CASSDLAGRAGELFF. The rearrangement links TRBV6-4 to TRBJ2-2; 7 positions agree with TRBD2. Germline lookup yields CDR1 MRHNA and CDR2 SNTAGT. Unmatched junction bases numbered 6, after V lost 2 bases and J lost 6 bases. This CDR3 has 15 amino acids.

The chain recombines TRBV5-1 with TRBJ2-3; 9 bases line up with TRBD2. The CDR3 length is 16 residues. Losses at the gene ends were 5 bases for V and 0 bases for J; bases not matched to a gene: 7. Per the germline V gene, CDR1 is SGHRS and CDR2 is YFSETQ. For the CDR3, the DNA is TGCGCCAGCAGTCCGGGACTAGCCTCTAGCACAGATACGCAGTATTTT. This codes for CASSPGLASSTDTQYF.

This chain joins TRBV7-6 and TRBJ2-7, with 12 bases identical to TRBD1. Germline trimming cut 1 base from V and 9 bases from J; bases unmatched to any gene: 10. Germline loops: CDR1 SGHVS, CDR2 FNYEAQ. The CDR3 loop spans 16 amino acids. The DNA of the CDR3 is TGTGCCAGCAGCTTAGTGGGACAGGGGGCACTTTGGGGGCAGTACTTC. It codes for CASSLVGQGALWGQYF.

The gene calls are TRBV6-5 and TRBJ1-2; a possible D gene is TRBD1 (5 bases). Germline V lookup: CDR1 MNHEY, CDR2 SVGAGI. V lost 0 bases and J 2 bases, leaving 10 bases between the germline ends. The CDR3 contains 15 residues. CDR3 coding DNA: TGTGCCAGCAGTTACTCGGCAGGGAGGAACTATGGCTACACCTTC. Encoded protein: CASSYSAGRNYGYTF.

The J gene is TRBJ1-1, the V gene TRBV11-2; possible D gene TRBD1, 5 bases. The CDR3 loop spans 14 amino acids. The germline V gene encodes CDR1 SGHAT and CDR2 FQNNGV. The V and J ends lost 0 bases and 4 bases respectively, with 9 bases between them. The CDR3 DNA reads as TGTGCCAGCAGCTTAGAGCAGGGCGGCACTGAAGCTTTCTTT. Encoded protein: CASSLEQGGTEAFF.

The J gene is TRBJ2-3, the V gene TRBV5-6; the match to TRBD1 covers 7 bases. The V and J ends lost 0 bases and 0 bases, in that order; junction bases with no gene match: 1. CDR3 size: 15 residues. CDR1 and CDR2 (germline): SGHDT, YYEEEE. The CDR3, as DNA: TGTGCCAGCAGCTTGGGACAGGGAAGCACAGATACGCAGTATTTT. This sequence encodes CASSLGQGSTDTQYF. Complete variable domain (other parts from reference TRBV5-6 and TRBJ2-3): DAGVTQSPTHLIKTRGQQVTLRCSPKSGHDTVSWYQQALGQGPQFIFQYYEEEERQRGNFPDRFSGHQFPNYSSELNVNALLLGDSALYLCASSLGQGSTDTQYFGPGTRLTVL.